These 27 T cell receptor beta chains were all obtained from the same sample, sequenced in a study of Ad26.COV2.S vaccination and SARS-CoV-2 variants. Clones were sequenced by immunoSEQ multiplex PCR, and TCRdb holds only the in-frame ones, with some missing. Altogether roughly 320,000 clones are present, roughly 84% being singletons, with the ten largest covering roughly 2.1%. Treatment described: about 20 received Ad26.COV2.S at low or high dose, single or two shots; a few received placebo; per-sample allocation not given. Sampling happened 63 days after the first vaccine or placebo injection. The sequences come from peripheral blood, collected in a trial of Ad26.COV2.S vaccine versus placebo. These receptors all come from a person aged 18 to 65 who received the Ad26.COV2.S COVID-19 vaccine or a placebo.

V usage is TRBV14 and J usage is TRBJ2-1, with TRBD2 matching over 15 bases. Germline CDR1 reads SGHDN; CDR2 reads FVKESK. This CDR3 has 15 residues. V shed 4 bases, J shed 8 bases, and the junction held 3 bases outside the gene matches. The CDR3 DNA reads TGTGCCAGCAGCCCCGGACTAGCGGGGGGGGATGAGCAGTTCTTC. As protein: CASSPGLAGGDEQFF.

The V and J genes are TRBV5-4 and TRBJ2-2, with D possibly TRBD1 on 5 matching bases. V was cut by 4 bases and J by 2 bases, with 18 bases left in between. The CDR3 sequence is 17 residues long. Germline lookup yields CDR1 SGHNT and CDR2 YYREEE (reference sequence). The DNA for the CDR3 is TGTGCCAGCAGCCTCCGGACCGACAGCCTAAACACCGGGGAGCTGTTTTTT. It yields the protein CASSLRTDSLNTGELFF.

This clone was counted a few times. The same CDR3 can be traced to other DNA sequences in this sample. V is TRBV10-3 and J is TRBJ1-2, with D possibly being TRBD1 (5 bases). The CDR3 runs to 13 residues. V lost 3 bases to trimming and J lost 4 bases, with 9 bases between them. Per the germline V gene, CDR1 is ENHRY and CDR2 is SYGVKD. In nucleotides, the CDR3 is TGTGCCATCAGTGAAGGGACGGTCTATGGCTACACCTTC. Its protein is CAISEGTVYGYTF.

The rearrangement links TRBV30 to TRBJ1-5; D is ambiguous. Trimming removed 1 base at V and 6 bases at J, with 10 bases between. The CDR3 is 13 residues long. The germline CDR1 and CDR2 sequences are GTSNPN and SVGIG (reference sequence). The CDR3: CAWSDSSGQPQHF. In DNA form, the CDR3 reads TGTGCCTGGAGTGACTCAAGCGGTCAGCCCCAGCATTTT.

The rearrangement links TRBV6-4 to TRBJ2-2; D not certain. Trimming took 6 bases from V and 4 from J, leaving 6 bases between them. Germline CDR1 and CDR2: MRHNA and SNTAGT. This CDR3 region has 12 residues. The CDR3 loop is CASSVGTGELFF. The CDR3, as DNA: TGTGCCAGCAGCGTGGGCACCGGGGAGCTGTTTTTT.

The CDR3 bases are TGTGCCTGGAGTATCCGGACAGGGGCCTACGAGCAGTACTTC. Residues: CAWSIRTGAYEQYF. The V call is TRBV30, the J call TRBJ2-7; 9 nucleotides line up with TRBD1. This CDR3 region has 14 residues. Germline CDR1 reads GTSNPN; CDR2 reads SVGIG (reference sequence). With 2 bases clipped from V and 2 bases from J, the junction kept 4 bases outside the gene matches.

The chain employs TRBV11-1 and TRBJ2-1; weak D call: TRBD2 (6 bases). Germline V gene lookup returns CDR1 SGHAT and CDR2 FQDESV (reference sequence). The CDR3 consists of 12 residues. Trimming removed 6 bases at V and 4 bases at J, with 7 bases between. CDR3 sequence reads: CASRGGYNEQFF. The CDR3 coding sequence is TGTGCCAGCAGGGGGGGTTACAATGAGCAGTTCTTC.

The rearrangement joins TRBV19 to TRBJ2-7; TRBD2 might be the D (5 bases). The CDR3 length is 14 residues. CDR1 is LNHDA, CDR2 SQIVND, per germline (reference sequence). Trimming cost V 1 base and J 4 bases, with 11 bases left between them. The CDR3 region is CASSIARGPYEQYF. CDR3 DNA sequence: TGTGCCAGTAGTATAGCTCGGGGTCCATACGAGCAGTACTTC. Drawing the rest from reference TRBV19 and TRBJ2-7, the complete variable domain is DGGITQSPKYLFRKEGQNVTLSCEQNLNHDAMYWYRQDPGQGLRLIYYSQIVNDFQKGDIAEGYSVSREKKESFPLTVTSAQKNPTAFYLCASSIARGPYEQYFGPGTRLTVT.

V and J are TRBV4-1 and TRBJ2-3; weak D call: TRBD2 (7 bases). The CDR3 contains 16 residues. V dropped 1 base and J dropped 7 bases, with 18 bases sitting between them. Germline values: CDR1 MGHRA, CDR2 YSYEKL. In DNA, the CDR3 is TGCGCCAGCAGCCAAGTTGGAGGGGGGGTAAGGAATACGCAGTATTTT. Protein product: CASSQVGGGVRNTQYF.

J is TRBJ1-3 and V is TRBV7-2; D remains ambiguous. The CDR3 consists of 14 residues. Germline CDR1 is SGHTA and CDR2 is FQGNSA. Trimming removed 1 base at V and 4 bases at J, with 8 bases between. This CDR3 reads CASSLGQIGNTIYF. CDR3 nucleotides: TGTGCCAGCAGCTTAGGTCAGATAGGAAACACCATATATTTT.

V and J are TRBV12-3 or TRBV12-4 and TRBJ1-2; no firm D call. The V gene lost 6 bases and the J gene lost 4 bases, with 12 bases spanning the gap. The CDR3 has 13 amino acids. The CDR3 here is CASSPRAGYGYTF. The CDR3 DNA follows: TGTGCCAGCAGCCCTCGCGCTGGCTATGGCTACACCTTC.

DNA of the CDR3: TGTGCCAGCAGTAAGGACAGGGCAGGGGAAAAACTGTTTTTT. This encodes CASSKDRAGEKLFF. The chain has TRBV2 and TRBJ1-4, with 8 bases matching TRBD1. Germline CDR1 reads SNHLY; CDR2 reads FYNNEI. V was pared by 5 bases and J by 8 bases, with 7 bases of the junction left unmatched. This CDR3 is built from 14 residues.

The chain joins TRBV2 to TRBJ2-5, with D possibly TRBD1 on 6 matching bases. CDR3 length equals 13 residues. V lost 6 bases to trimming and J lost 1 base, with 9 bases between them. Germline V CDR1 and CDR2: SNHLY, FYNNEI. Here the CDR3 reads CASRGDTQETQYF. The CDR3 DNA reads as TGTGCCAGCAGAGGGGACACCCAAGAGACCCAGTACTTC.

This clone occurred once. This chain joins TRBV18 and TRBJ1-1; D is uncertain. Germline CDR1 and CDR2: KGHSH and LQKENI. The CDR3 runs 12 residues. Trimming pared 6 bases from V and 1 base from J, leaving 6 bases between. The CDR3 DNA follows: TGTGCCAGCTCCCGAGGGAACACTGAAGCTTTCTTT. Translating it yields CASSRGNTEAFF.

The genes are TRBV9 and TRBJ2-3; TRBD2 matches 7 bases. The trim removed 4 bases at V and 0 bases at J, leaving 5 bases unmatched. CDR1 SGDLS and CDR2 YYNGEE come from the germline V gene. The CDR3 sequence is 15 residues long. The CDR3 is CASSIGLGSTDTQYF. CDR3 bases: TGTGCCAGCAGCATCGGACTAGGGAGCACAGATACGCAGTATTTT.

This clone was observed once. The chain couples TRBV7-2 to TRBJ2-7; 9 nucleotides match TRBD2. CDR3 length: 14 residues. Germline CDR1 is SGHTA and CDR2 is FQGNSA. V lost 1 base and J lost 7; bases outside the gene matches: 5. The CDR3 protein is CASSLVSGGIEQYF. The CDR3 nucleotides read TGTGCCAGCAGCTTAGTTAGCGGGGGAATAGAGCAGTACTTC.

This clone has just a few counts. V is TRBV6-6 and J is TRBJ1-1; the D is unclear. Germline CDR1 MNHNY, CDR2 SVGAGI (reference sequence). This CDR3 contains 13 residues. V lost 10 bases and J 1 base, leaving 13 bases between the germline ends. As DNA, the CDR3 is TGTGCCATCAATGTTCAGCCGAACACTGAAGCTTTCTTT. Translating gives CAINVQPNTEAFF.

In this sample, this clone turned up once. The chain recombines TRBV5-1 with TRBJ2-3; tentatively, D is TRBD2 (5 bases). The V gene lost 3 bases and the J gene lost 4 bases, with 9 bases spanning the gap. The CDR3 consists of 13 residues. The germline CDR1 and CDR2 sequences are SGHRS and YFSETQ. The CDR3 protein is CASSSSRADTQYF. The CDR3 DNA reads TGCGCCAGCAGCTCCTCGAGGGCAGATACGCAGTATTTT.

The J gene is TRBJ1-2, the V gene TRBV2; 8 positions match TRBD1. Germline lookup yields CDR1 SNHLY and CDR2 FYNNEI. Trimming took 5 bases from V and 4 from J; bases not matched to a gene: 15. This CDR3 region has 17 residues. The CDR3 sequence is CASSLAGGGGGGYGYTF. DNA of the CDR3: TGTGCCAGCAGTTTAGCAGGGGGCGGTGGTGGAGGCTATGGCTACACCTTC.

The chain carries TRBV9 and TRBJ1-4, with TRBD1 as a possible D gene (5 bases). Trimming left V 4 bases short and J 6 bases short, with 16 bases between. The V gene's germline CDR1 is SGDLS and CDR2 YYNGEE. The CDR3 is 15 amino acids. The DNA for the CDR3 is TGTGCCAGCAGCCCCAGCGGGGGGAAGTATGAAAAACTGTTTTTT. Encoded protein: CASSPSGGKYEKLFF.

The CDR3 spells CASSLRQVSGNTIYF. The CDR3 nucleotides read TGTGCCAGCAGTCTCCGACAGGTCTCTGGAAACACCATATATTTT. The rearrangement links TRBV6-5 to TRBJ1-3; D may be TRBD1 (6 bases). The germline V and J ends were trimmed by 5 bases and 0 bases, with 11 bases remaining between them. Germline CDR1 reads MNHEY; CDR2 reads SVGAGI. The CDR3 contains 15 residues.

The chain has TRBV11-3 and TRBJ2-5, with unresolved D. Germline V gene lookup returns CDR1 SGHNT and CDR2 YENEEA. V lost 1 base and J 2 bases, leaving 11 bases between the germline ends. This CDR3 contains 15 residues. The CDR3 loop reads CASSLGQGRQETQYF. DNA for the CDR3: TGTGCCAGCAGCTTAGGTCAAGGACGGCAAGAGACCCAGTACTTC. Using reference TRBV11-3 and TRBJ2-5 for the parts outside the CDR3, the full variable domain is EAGVVQSPRYKIIEKKQPVAFWCNPISGHNTLYWYLQNLGQGPELLIRYENEEAVDDSQLPKDRFSAERLKGVDSTLKIQPAELGDSAVYLCASSLGQGRQETQYFGPGTRLLVL.

Only one count was recorded for this clone. For the CDR3, the DNA is TGTGCCAGCAGCTCGGGGCTCGGTAGGCGGGAGACCCAGTACTTC. Protein product: CASSSGLGRRETQYF. The V call is TRBV7-2, the J call TRBJ2-5; D may be TRBD1 or TRBD2 (5 bases each). V lost 4 bases, J lost 5 bases, and 17 bases lay in between. Germline-derived CDR1 and CDR2 are SGHTA and FQGNSA. This CDR3 has 15 amino acids. Variable domain in full (rest from reference TRBV7-2 and TRBJ2-5): GAGVSQSPSNKVTEKGKDVELRCDPISGHTALYWYRQSLGQGLEFLIYFQGNSAPDKSGLPSDRFSAERTGGSVSTLTIQRTQQEDSAVYLCASSSGLGRRETQYFGPGTRLLVL.

The chain joins TRBV5-1 to TRBJ2-3; 11 nucleotides agree with TRBD2. The CDR3 spans 16 residues. V shed 2 bases, J shed 5 bases, and the junction held 7 bases outside the gene matches. CDR1 SGHRS and CDR2 YFSETQ come from the germline V gene. The CDR3 DNA reads as TGCGCCAGCAGCTTTGGTCTAGCGGGGGGCCTAGATACGCAGTATTTT. It specifies CASSFGLAGGLDTQYF.

The rearrangement uses TRBV5-5 and TRBJ2-6; D not certain. Trimming stripped 2 bases from V and 1 base from J, with 10 bases between. The CDR3 contains 16 residues. From germline, CDR1 is SGHKS and CDR2 YYEKEE (reference sequence). The CDR3 region has the DNA TGTGCCAGCAGCTTTACTAACTGGTCTGGGGCCAACGTCCTGACTTTC. Translating it yields CASSFTNWSGANVLTF.

This clone was counted only a few times. The rearrangement links TRBV7-9 to TRBJ1-5; tentatively, D is TRBD1 (6 bases). The CDR3 length is 14 residues. Germline V gives CDR1 SEHNR, CDR2 FQNEAQ (reference sequence). V lost 5 bases, J lost 2 bases, and 10 bases lay in between. CDR3 protein: CASSGDTGNQPQHF. The CDR3, as DNA: TGTGCCAGCAGCGGGGACACGGGCAATCAGCCCCAGCATTTT.

CDR3 protein: CAISERGQYNEQFF. The CDR3 DNA reads as TGTGCCATCAGTGAGAGGGGACAGTACAATGAGCAGTTCTTC. The chain employs TRBV10-3 and TRBJ2-1; 7 nucleotides agree with TRBD1. The germline gives CDR1 ENHRY, CDR2 SYGVKD. Trimming took 2 bases from V and 4 from J; bases not matched to a gene: 2. The CDR3 spans 14 residues.